These T cell receptor beta chains were read from a single sample in a study of blood T cell repertoires in COVID-19. The method was immunoSEQ multiplex PCR; TCRdb's version includes in-frame clones alone and lacks a portion of them. This table holds 71,000 or so clones, roughly nine tenths found once. The sequenced material came from peripheral blood. The receptors were gathered from a man older than 75 in a cohort sampled during active COVID-19. The CDR3 runs from the conserved cysteine through the conserved F or W. The D gene is left open where the match is weak. Not all rows give a size; the values are once, few, many and, for expanded clones, a class.

>TRBV5-1|TRBJ2-6|-|-
CASSLIQASGANVLTF
TGCGCCAGCAGCTTAATTCAGGCATCTGGGGCCAACGTCCTGACTTTC
>TRBV7-6|TRBJ1-2|TRBD1|-
CASSPRTGEPYGYTF
TGTGCCAGCAGCCCCCGGACAGGGGAGCCCTATGGCTACACCTTC
>TRBV2|TRBJ2-5|-|-
CASSGDLLSQETQYF
TGTGCCAGCAGTGGGGACTTACTATCTCAAGAGACCCAGTACTTC
>TRBV28|TRBJ1-6|-|-
CASSLFRVDSPLHF
TGTGCCAGCAGTTTATTCAGGGTAGATTCACCCCTCCACTTT
>TRBV18|TRBJ1-2|-|-
CASSPSTRLDSGYGYTF
TGTGCCAGCTCACCCAGTACTCGATTGGACAGTGGATATGGCTACACCTTC
>TRBV2|TRBJ2-4|-|-
CASRRETSLAKNIQYF
TGTGCCAGCAGACGCGAGACAAGTCTAGCCAAAAACATTCAGTACTTC
>TRBV25-1|TRBJ2-6|TRBD1|-
CASTAGTGGAGANVLTF
TGTGCCAGCACTGCCGGGACAGGGGGCGCGGGGGCCAACGTCCTGACTTTC
>TRBV7-8|TRBJ2-7|-|-
CASSSLVGPGEQYF
TGTGCCAGCAGCAGCTTAGTGGGTCCCGGGGAGCAGTACTTC
>TRBV11-2|TRBJ2-5|TRBD2|-
CASSPPPGLVGETQYF
TGTGCCAGCAGCCCTCCACCGGGACTAGTAGGAGAGACCCAGTACTTC
>TRBV24-1|TRBJ1-5|-|-
CATSDSGNNQPQHF
TGTGCCACCAGTGATTCGGGGAACAATCAGCCCCAGCATTTT
>TRBV5-8|TRBJ2-1|TRBD2|-
CASSRGLAGGIYNEQFF
TGTGCCAGCAGCAGGGGACTAGCGGGGGGGATCTACAATGAGCAGTTCTTC
>TRBV3-1/TRBV3-2|TRBJ2-7|-|-
CASSLEGREQYF
TGTGCCAGCAGCCTTGAGGGCCGGGAGCAGTACTTC
>TRBV4-1|TRBJ2-7|-|few
CASSQNPGWEQYF
TGCGCCAGCAGCCAAAATCCGGGTTGGGAGCAGTACTTC
>TRBV6-5|TRBJ2-5|-|-
CASSLEYQETQYF
TGTGCCAGTTCACTAGAGTACCAAGAGACCCAGTACTTC
>TRBV10-3|TRBJ1-2|TRBD1|-
CAISLEGQSYGYTF
TGTGCCATCAGCCTGGAGGGACAGAGCTATGGCTACACCTTC
>TRBV7-9|TRBJ1-4|-|-
CASSRGNEKLFF
TGTGCCAGCAGCCGGGGTAATGAAAAACTGTTTTTT